The sequence of this TCR beta chain was determined in a study of T cell responses to AZD1222 COVID-19 vaccine. Broader study findings: Increases in Spike-specific TCR breadth and depth were seen after two AZD1222 doses.

The J segment lost 0 bases and the V segment lost 5 bases, leaving 9 bases of the junction unmatched. CDR1 is SGHRS, CDR2 YFSETQ, per germline. The CDR3 totals 17 residues. To note about this clone: Its antigen remains unknown.

The data were produced by immunoSEQ multiplex PCR, yet TCRdb's version contains in-frame clones alone and is incomplete. The data show roughly 85,000 clones, with 70% to 90% seen just once and approximately 5.4% held by the top ten. This rearrangement joins TRBV5-1 to TRBJ2-2; 8 bases line up with TRBD2. The clonotype comes from an adult in good health. The sample in question was peripheral blood, obtained on day 0 of MenACWY control vaccination. CDR3 sequence (DNA): TGCGCCAGCAGTCGGGAGGGCCTCCTTTCGAACACCGGGGAGCTGTTTTTT. Its protein is CASSREGLLSNTGELFF.